One T cell receptor (beta chain) is described in this entry. Sample-barcoded 5' priming and a J-beta primer mix drove a second PCR of about 6 to 11 cycles. TCRdb reprocessed the 5' RACE reads with MiXCR, giving one entry per CDR3 protein. The sample yields approximately 810,000 distinct CDR3 sequences, 25% to 30% seen once. Trimming took 5 bases from V and 0 from J, leaving 14 bases between them. This CDR3 region has 16 residues. Germline V CDR1 and CDR2: LNHDA, SQIVND (reference sequence). This entry is derived from a study of blood T cells in healthy people across ages. The V gene is TRBV19, the J gene TRBJ2-1; D ambiguous. The receptor was derived from a woman aged 80 or over in good health. Input material: blood. The CDR3 DNA sequence: TGTGCCAGTAGTCCCGAAGATGCGAGCTCCTACAATGAGCAGTTCTTC. This translates into CASSPEDASSYNEQFF.